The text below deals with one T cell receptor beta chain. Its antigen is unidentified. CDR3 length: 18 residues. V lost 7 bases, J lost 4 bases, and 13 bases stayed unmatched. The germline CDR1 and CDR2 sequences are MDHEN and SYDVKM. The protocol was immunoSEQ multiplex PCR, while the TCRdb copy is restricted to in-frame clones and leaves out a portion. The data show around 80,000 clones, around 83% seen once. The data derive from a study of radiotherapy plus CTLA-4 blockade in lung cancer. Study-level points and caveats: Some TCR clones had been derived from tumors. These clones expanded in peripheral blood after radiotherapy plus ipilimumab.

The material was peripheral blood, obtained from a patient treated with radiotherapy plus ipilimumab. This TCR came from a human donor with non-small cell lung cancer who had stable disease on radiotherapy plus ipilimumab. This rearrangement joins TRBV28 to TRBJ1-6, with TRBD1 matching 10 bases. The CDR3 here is CASTHPRDRGLYNSPLHF. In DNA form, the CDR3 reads TGTGCCAGCACCCATCCCCGGGACAGGGGCCTTTATAATTCACCCCTCCACTTT.